The 29 T cell receptor beta chains below come from one sample, sequenced in a study of blood T cells in healthy people across ages. For the second PCR, which ran for about 7 to 12 cycles, a sample-barcoded 5' primer and a J-beta primer mix were used. TCRdb re-derived calls from the 5' RACE reads in MiXCR, one entry per CDR3 protein. The data show 660,000 or so distinct CDR3 sequences, 58% seen once. Sequenced sample: blood. All receptors come from a man in his 60s in good health.

This chain connects TRBV29-1 to TRBJ2-5, with 8 bases aligning to TRBD2. J lost 5 bases, V lost 5 bases, and 4 bases had no gene match. CDR3 size: 12 residues. Per the germline V gene, CDR1 is SQVTM and CDR2 is ANQGSEA. The CDR3 region is CSVRPSGETQYF. DNA for the CDR3: TGCAGCGTTCGGCCTAGCGGGGAGACCCAGTACTTC. The whole variable domain, remainder taken from reference TRBV29-1 and TRBJ2-5, is SAVISQKPSRDICQRGTSLTIQCQVDSQVTMMFWYRQQPGQSLTLIATANQGSEATYESGFVIDKFPISRPNLTFSTLTVSNMSPEDSSIYLCSVRPSGETQYFGPGTRLLVL.

V usage is TRBV9 and J usage is TRBJ2-7; a weak D match, TRBD1 (5 bases). The J call may be wrong; the DNA end is better matched by TRBJ2-5. The CDR3 is 14 residues long. Germline values: CDR1 SGDLS, CDR2 YYNGEE. The chain's CDR3 is CASSVGPMQETQYF. The CDR3 nucleotides are TGTGCCAGCAGTGTGGGGCCAATGCAAGAGACCCAGTACTTC.

This clonotype was picked up a small number of times. This sequence joins TRBV12-3 or TRBV12-4 and TRBJ2-7; unclear D gene. This CDR3 spans 15 amino acids. V shed 5 bases and J shed 1 base, with 15 bases lying between them. CDR3 residues: CASSETDGFSYEQYF. CDR3 coding DNA: TGTGCCAGCAGTGAAACGGACGGGTTTTCCTACGAGCAGTACTTC.

This chain connects TRBV18 to TRBJ1-1; 8 bases fit TRBD1. The V and J ends lost 2 bases and 3 bases, in that order; junction bases with no gene match: 5. CDR1 is KGHSH, CDR2 LQKENI, per germline. This CDR3 comprises 15 residues. The CDR3 reads CASSPRQGRDTEAFF. The CDR3 DNA reads as TGTGCCAGCTCACCAAGACAGGGGAGGGACACTGAAGCTTTCTTT.

This clonotype turned up a few times. J is TRBJ2-4 and V is TRBV3-1, with D perhaps TRBD2 (5 bases). Germline CDR1 is LGHDT and CDR2 is YNNKEL (reference sequence). Trimming took off 4 bases at V and 5 bases at J, with 12 bases between the two ends. CDR3 length: 14 residues. CDR3 loop: CASSRRTSENIQYF. The CDR3 nucleotides are TGTGCCAGCAGCCGTAGGACTTCAGAAAACATTCAGTACTTC.

The chain has TRBV27 and TRBJ2-3; 15 bases map to TRBD2. CDR3 length: 19 amino acids. The V gene end was trimmed by 5 bases and the J gene end by 9 bases; junction bases not matched to a gene: 18. The germline V gene has CDR1 MNHEY and CDR2 SMNVEV (reference sequence). CDR3 sequence reads: CASSPRPGTSGGWTSTQYF. For the CDR3, the DNA is TGTGCCAGCAGTCCCCGTCCCGGGACTAGCGGGGGGTGGACTTCAACGCAGTATTTT.

The chain joins TRBV7-2 to TRBJ2-7, with a tentative D call TRBD2 (6 bases). This CDR3 has 14 residues. V lost 1 base, J lost 9 bases, and 16 bases lay in between. CDR1 is SGHTA, CDR2 FQGNSA, per germline. CDR3 in DNA: TGTGCCAGCAGCTTAGATTCAGGAGGGGCCGCGCAGTACTTC. It specifies CASSLDSGGAAQYF.

The chain carries TRBV5-1 and TRBJ1-3; 7 nucleotides agree with TRBD1. The V gene's germline CDR1 is SGHRS and CDR2 YFSETQ. The junction had 6 bases not matched to a gene; V was cut back by 0 bases and J by 0 bases. The CDR3 extends over 17 amino acids. CDR3 DNA sequence: TGCGCCAGCAGCTTGGTCGGACAGGCCTCCTCTGGAAACACCATATATTTT. Translated: CASSLVGQASSGNTIYF.

The chain has TRBV7-6 and TRBJ1-5, with 9 bases that match TRBD1. The J segment lost 0 bases and the V segment lost 5 bases, leaving 8 bases of the junction unmatched. Germline V gene sequence: CDR1 SGHVS, CDR2 FNYEAQ. The CDR3 loop spans 17 amino acids. CDR3 nucleotides: TGTGCCAGCAGCCCTGGGACAGGGCATGATAGCAATCAGCCCCAGCATTTT. It is translated as CASSPGTGHDSNQPQHF.

The chain links TRBV28 to TRBJ2-7; D perhaps matches TRBD2 (6 bases). V lost 6 bases to trimming and J lost 5 bases, with 14 bases between them. CDR3 size: 13 residues. Germline V gives CDR1 MDHEN, CDR2 SYDVKM. The CDR3 sequence is CASRPTGEDEQYF. The CDR3 DNA reads as TGTGCCAGCAGACCGACGGGGGAGGACGAGCAGTACTTC.

V and J are TRBV3-1 and TRBJ2-4; tentatively, D is TRBD1 or TRBD2 (5 bases each). Trimming cost V 4 bases and J 3 bases, with 16 bases left between them. There are 16 residues in the CDR3. The germline CDR1 and CDR2 sequences are LGHDT and YNNKEL (reference sequence). The DNA for the CDR3 is TGTGCCAGCAGCCGAGGGGTCAGCGTAGGCAAAAACATTCAGTACTTC. Amino acid sequence: CASSRGVSVGKNIQYF.

A note on this clonotype: This may stem from a read error, because a much larger clone lies one nucleotide away. This sequence joins TRBV2 and TRBJ1-6, with D possibly being TRBD1 (5 bases). The V gene's germline CDR1 is SNHLY and CDR2 FYNNEI. The CDR3 extends over 15 amino acids. The V end lost 0 bases, the J end lost 13 bases, and 16 bases lay between the germline ends. CDR3 in DNA: TGTGCCAGCAGTGAAGCAACAGGCATAAAAATGCCCCTCCACTTT. It is translated as CASSEATGIKMPLHF.

In its sample, this clonotype was seen a few times. The J gene is TRBJ1-5, the V gene TRBV28; D perhaps matches TRBD1 (5 bases). V was cut by 8 bases and J by 3 bases, with 14 bases left in between. The CDR3 extends over 14 amino acids. Germline CDR1 MDHEN, CDR2 SYDVKM. The CDR3 DNA sequence: TGTGCCAGCTCCCCCGGGGCCCCCAATCAGCCCCAGCATTTT. The encoded protein is CASSPGAPNQPQHF.

The genes are TRBV20-1 and TRBJ2-7; D call uncertain. V was pared by 0 bases and J by 0 bases, with 9 bases between. Germline loops: CDR1 DFQATT, CDR2 SNEGSKA (reference sequence). CDR3 length: 14 amino acids. The CDR3 DNA sequence: TGCAGTGCTAGAGAGGTCCCCAGCTCCTACGAGCAGTACTTC. Encoded protein: CSAREVPSSYEQYF.

The V and J genes are TRBV3-1 and TRBJ2-4; 7 bases line up with TRBD2. The CDR3 is made up of 15 amino acids. Germline V lookup: CDR1 LGHDT, CDR2 YNNKEL (reference sequence). V dropped 4 bases and J dropped 5; count of bases not matched to a gene: 8. CDR3 residues: CASSRGLVGENIQYF. CDR3 bases: TGTGCCAGCAGCCGAGGACTAGTTGGCGAAAACATTCAGTACTTC.

The rearrangement links TRBV20-1 to TRBJ2-1; 8 bases line up with TRBD1. V gave up 6 bases and J gave up 8 bases; unmatched junction bases: 12. CDR1 DFQATT and CDR2 SNEGSKA come from the germline V gene (reference sequence). This CDR3 comprises 14 residues. Written as DNA, the CDR3 is TGCAGTGCCAGGTACCAGACAGGGGTCGATGAGCAGTTCTTC. The encoded protein is CSARYQTGVDEQFF.

This chain uses TRBV7-2 with TRBJ1-2; a possible D gene is TRBD1 (6 bases). The CDR3 totals 14 residues. Germline CDR1 and CDR2: SGHTA and FQGNSA. Trimming cost V 5 bases and J 8 bases, with 18 bases left between them. The CDR3: CASSARGPRNGYTF. The CDR3 DNA reads as TGTGCCAGCAGCGCCAGGGGTCCCCGGAACGGCTACACCTTC. Full variable domain (rest looked up from reference TRBV7-2 and TRBJ1-2): GAGVSQSPSNKVTEKGKDVELRCDPISGHTALYWYRQSLGQGLEFLIYFQGNSAPDKSGLPSDRFSAERTGGSVSTLTIQRTQQEDSAVYLCASSARGPRNGYTFGSGTRLTVV.

In this sample, this clonotype turned up a few times. The rearrangement links TRBV9 to TRBJ2-4, with 8 nucleotides matching TRBD1. V trimming: 4 bases; J trimming: 9 bases; junction bases outside the gene matches: 15. This CDR3 has 16 residues. Germline-derived CDR1 and CDR2 are SGDLS and YYNGEE. The CDR3 sequence is CASSPPPGTGRSIQYF. CDR3 bases: TGTGCCAGCAGCCCTCCCCCCGGGACAGGTCGTAGCATTCAGTACTTC. The full variable domain, with the rest looked up from reference TRBV9 and TRBJ2-4, is DSGVTQTPKHLITATGQRVTLRCSPRSGDLSVYWYQQSLDQGLQFLIQYYNGEERAKGNILERFSAQQFPDLHSELNLSSLELGDSALYFCASSPPPGTGRSIQYFGAGTRLSVL.

This chain joins TRBV4-1 and TRBJ1-4; TRBD1 might be the D (5 bases). CDR3 length: 16 amino acids. Germline V CDR1 and CDR2: MGHRA, YSYEKL. Deletions cut 0 bases from V and 8 bases from J, with 16 bases between. CDR3 bases: TGCGCCAGCAGCCAAGAACGGCGCAGGGAAAGCGAAAAACTGTTTTTT. Translated, it gives CASSQERRRESEKLFF.

The V call is TRBV7-2, the J call TRBJ2-5, with 9 bases lining up with TRBD1. Germline CDR1 SGHTA, CDR2 FQGNSA. The CDR3 is 17 residues long. V shed 4 bases, J shed 5 bases, and the junction held 14 bases outside the gene matches. CDR3 protein: CASSSPKQTGGLETQYF. In DNA form, the CDR3 reads TGTGCCAGCAGCTCCCCAAAACAGACAGGGGGGTTGGAGACCCAGTACTTC.

The chain is built from TRBV9 and TRBJ1-1; no clear D gene. Germline loops: CDR1 SGDLS, CDR2 YYNGEE. Trimming took 1 base from V and 1 from J, leaving 8 bases between them. The CDR3 is 14 amino acids. CDR3 protein: CASSVRLTNTEAFF. The CDR3 DNA sequence: TGTGCCAGCAGCGTACGCTTGACGAACACTGAAGCTTTCTTT.

J is TRBJ2-1 and V is TRBV2, with 7 bases identical to TRBD1. CDR1 is SNHLY, CDR2 FYNNEI, per germline. The CDR3 runs to 15 residues. The ends lost 5 bases at V and 5 bases at J; junction bases unmatched: 9. CDR3 region: CASSRNQGVDNEQFF. The DNA for the CDR3 is TGTGCCAGCAGTCGGAACCAGGGGGTGGACAATGAGCAGTTCTTC.

This chain connects TRBV6-5 to TRBJ2-3; D is unclear. V lost 7 bases and J 0 bases, leaving 8 bases between the germline ends. Germline V gene lookup returns CDR1 MNHEY and CDR2 SVGAGI. This CDR3 is built from 13 residues. Here the CDR3 reads CASKASSTDTQYF. The DNA of the CDR3 is TGTGCCAGCAAAGCATCTAGCACAGATACGCAGTATTTT.

J is TRBJ2-3 and V is TRBV10-3, with 11 bases aligning to TRBD2. The CDR3 contains 15 residues. Germline V gives CDR1 ENHRY, CDR2 SYGVKD. V was pared by 4 bases and J by 2 bases, with 2 bases of the junction left unmatched. CDR3 sequence (DNA): TGTGCCATCAGTGGACTAGCGGGGAACACAGATACGCAGTATTTT. Protein product: CAISGLAGNTDTQYF.

The chain is built from TRBV5-1 and TRBJ2-7; D not certain. Deletions cut 1 base from V and 7 bases from J, with 12 bases between. The CDR3 has 13 residues. CDR1 and CDR2 from the germline V gene are SGHRS and YFSETQ. As DNA, the CDR3 is TGCGCCAGCAGCTTGAGAGCAGGCAATGAGCAGTACTTC. Its translation: CASSLRAGNEQYF.

This chain uses TRBV29-1 with TRBJ2-5; TRBD2 matches at 13 bases. The length of the CDR3 is 15 residues. Germline V lookup: CDR1 SQVTM, CDR2 ANQGSEA. The CDR3 reads CGATGLAGVGETQYF. DNA for the CDR3: TGCGGCGCAACCGGACTAGCGGGGGTAGGAGAGACCCAGTACTTC. The whole variable domain, remainder taken from reference TRBV29-1 and TRBJ2-5, is SAVISQKPSRDICQRGTSLTIQCQVDSQVTMMFWYRQQPGQSLTLIATANQGSEATYESGFVIDKFPISRPNLTFSTLTVSNMSPEDSSIYLCGATGLAGVGETQYFGPGTRLLVL.

This sequence joins TRBV5-1 and TRBJ2-1; possibly TRBD1 or TRBD2 for D (5 bases each). Germline-derived CDR1 and CDR2 are SGHRS and YFSETQ. CDR3 length: 14 residues. Deletions cut 4 bases from V and 6 bases from J, with 14 bases between. The CDR3 is CASSMGTGRNEQFF. The CDR3 coding sequence is TGCGCCAGCAGCATGGGGACGGGTCGCAATGAGCAGTTCTTC. Full variable domain (rest looked up from reference TRBV5-1 and TRBJ2-1): KAGVTQTPRYLIKTRGQQVTLSCSPISGHRSVSWYQQTPGQGLQFLFEYFSETQRNKGNFPGRFSGRQFSNSRSEMNVSTLELGDSALYLCASSMGTGRNEQFFGPGTRLTVL.

A few counts support this clonotype. It may be a read error: a sequence one base away is much more abundant. The rearrangement uses TRBV7-2 and TRBJ2-1; 10 bases align to TRBD1. The J call is uncertain, as TRBJ2-7 better fits the DNA end. The CDR3 is 16 amino acids. Germline-derived CDR1 and CDR2 are SGHTA and FQGNSA. The CDR3, as DNA: TGTGCCAGCAGCTTAGTCGGGACAGGGGTTTACAATGAGCAGTACTTC. Protein: CASSLVGTGVYNEQYF.

In its sample, this clonotype was seen a few times. The V and J genes are TRBV29-1 and TRBJ2-3, with 9 bases fitting TRBD1. Per germline, CDR1 SQVTM and CDR2 ANQGSEA. Germline trimming cut 4 bases from V and 5 bases from J; bases unmatched to any gene: 10. CDR3 length: 15 amino acids. CDR3 sequence: CSVGSPGQGRDTQYF. CDR3 coding DNA: TGCAGCGTTGGGTCCCCTGGACAGGGGAGAGATACGCAGTATTTT.